This T cell receptor beta chain was obtained from a study of neoadjuvant anti-PD-1 for oral cavity cancer. The wider study: Most patients had three to four biweekly doses of 3 mg/kg nivolumab before resection.

This clone was observed a few times. Trimming took 4 bases from V and 3 from J, leaving 10 bases between them. The germline gives CDR1 MDHEN, CDR2 SYDVKM. The CDR3 has 14 amino acids. Method: immunoSEQ multiplex PCR; TCRdb's copy keeps in-frame clones and lacks some. The data contain about 16,000 clones, 55% to 70% of them singletons. These newly diagnosed stage II-IVA oral cavity squamous cell carcinoma patients had no prior systemic or radiation treatment. Patients had HPV-negative, locally advanced oral cavity squamous cell carcinoma. The rearrangement links TRBV28 to TRBJ1-5, with D unclear. The receptor was isolated from a person aged 40 to 85 with oral cavity squamous cell carcinoma. The sample here was PBMCs, taken before nivolumab (anti-PD-1) treatment. CDR3 in amino acids: CASSSPQDNQPQHF. CDR3 nucleotides: TGTGCCAGCAGTTCCCCTCAGGACAATCAGCCCCAGCATTTT.